Each of the 19 T cell receptor beta chains below was sequenced from the same sample in a study of blood T cell repertoires in COVID-19. Method: immunoSEQ multiplex PCR; TCRdb's copy keeps in-frame clones and lacks some. This table holds 34,000 or so clones, approximately 90% found once. Sequencing used peripheral blood. These TCRs come from a man aged 60 to 69 with active or convalescent COVID-19.

This chain connects TRBV3-1 (or the pseudogene TRBV3-2) to TRBJ1-2, with TRBD1 matching 8 bases. This CDR3 has 14 amino acids. J gave up 4 bases and V 4 bases, and 5 bases lay outside the gene matches. Germline V gene lookup returns CDR1 LGHDT and CDR2 YNNKEL (reference sequence). The CDR3 here is CASSPGTGVYGYTF. CDR3 in DNA: TGTGCCAGCAGCCCGGGGACAGGAGTCTATGGCTACACCTTC.

The chain joins TRBV5-1 to TRBJ1-3; 10 bases map to TRBD1. The CDR3 is 17 residues long. After removal of 4 bases from V and 2 bases from J, the junction contained 9 bases not matched to a gene. Looked up from germline, CDR1 is SGHRS and CDR2 is YFSETQ. The CDR3 spells CASSLTPGTGAGNTIYF. CDR3 bases: TGCGCCAGCAGCCTGACGCCCGGGACAGGGGCTGGAAACACCATATATTTT.

This chain uses TRBV9 with TRBJ1-4; D possibly corresponds to TRBD1 (6 bases). The CDR3 has 14 residues. V was trimmed by 4 bases and J by 8 bases, leaving 15 bases between them. Germline V gene sequence: CDR1 SGDLS, CDR2 YYNGEE. CDR3 nucleotides: TGTGCCAGCAGCCTGGACGGGAGGGGGGAAAAACTGTTTTTT. It encodes CASSLDGRGEKLFF.

The chain employs TRBV19 and TRBJ1-3; D possibly corresponds to TRBD1 (5 bases). The CDR3 is 14 amino acids. Germline assignment: CDR1 LNHDA and CDR2 SQIVND (reference sequence). The V gene lost 6 bases and the J gene lost 3 bases, with 12 bases spanning the gap. CDR3 protein: CASRAQGNGNTIYF. CDR3 nucleotide sequence: TGTGCCAGTAGGGCTCAGGGAAATGGAAACACCATATATTTT.

The rearrangement uses TRBV9 and TRBJ1-2; 8 bases map to TRBD1. Germline-derived CDR1 and CDR2 are SGDLS and YYNGEE. CDR3 length: 17 amino acids. V gave up 0 bases and J gave up 8 bases; unmatched junction bases: 15. The CDR3 region is CASSVEFRGTGRRGYTF. DNA for the CDR3: TGTGCCAGCAGCGTAGAGTTTAGGGGGACAGGCAGAAGGGGCTACACCTTC.

The J gene is TRBJ1-2, the V gene TRBV15; perhaps TRBD1 as D (5 bases). This CDR3 is 15 amino acids long. With 0 bases removed from V and 2 bases from J, the gap between germline ends came to 10 bases. Germline CDR1 and CDR2: LNHNV and YYDKDF (reference sequence). The CDR3 DNA is TGTGCCACCAGCAGAGATTGGGGCGGCAACTATGGCTACACCTTC. Translated: CATSRDWGGNYGYTF.

This chain joins TRBV7-9 and TRBJ2-7; TRBD1 aligns across 9 bases. Per the germline V gene, CDR1 is SEHNR and CDR2 is FQNEAQ (reference sequence). The CDR3 is 15 residues long. Losses at the gene ends were 5 bases for V and 5 bases for J; bases not matched to a gene: 10. The CDR3 here is CASSRRGQGSNEQYF. In DNA form, the CDR3 reads TGTGCCAGCAGCAGACGGGGACAGGGTAGTAACGAGCAGTACTTC.

This clone was seen a handful of times. The chain combines TRBV3-1 (or the pseudogene TRBV3-2) with TRBJ1-2; the D is unclear. Trimming pared 2 bases from V and 8 bases from J, leaving 12 bases between. This CDR3 has 13 residues. CDR1 and CDR2 (germline): LGHDT, YNNKEL (reference sequence). CDR3 sequence reads: CASSQILGPGYTF. The CDR3 bases are TGTGCCAGCAGCCAAATACTAGGCCCGGGCTACACCTTC.

This rearrangement joins TRBV11-2 to TRBJ2-1; 7 bases agree with TRBD2. The CDR3 spans 14 residues. Per germline, CDR1 SGHAT and CDR2 FQNNGV. J gave up 5 bases and V 5 bases, and 6 bases lay outside the gene matches. CDR3 sequence reads: CASSRFRGDNEQFF. As DNA, the CDR3 is TGTGCCAGCAGCCGATTCCGGGGGGACAATGAGCAGTTCTTC.

The chain couples TRBV7-3 to TRBJ2-2; D possibly corresponds to TRBD2 (6 bases). Germline V lookup: CDR1 SGHTA, CDR2 FQGTGA. The CDR3 is 15 amino acids. V was pared by 5 bases and J by 8 bases, with 18 bases between. The DNA of the CDR3 is TGTGCCAGCAGCGTCCCCGGGACTCCGGCTGGGGAGCTGTTTTTT. It is translated as CASSVPGTPAGELFF.

This rearrangement joins TRBV7-9 to TRBJ2-2; D perhaps matches TRBD1 (6 bases). Between the trimmed V and J ends, which lost 3 bases and 2 bases, there was a span of 19 bases. From germline, CDR1 is SEHNR and CDR2 FQNEAQ (reference sequence). There are 18 residues in the CDR3. CDR3 sequence: CASSLAGAGQRNTGELFF. CDR3 nucleotide sequence: TGTGCCAGCAGCTTGGCGGGTGCTGGACAGAGAAACACCGGGGAGCTGTTTTTT.

V is TRBV5-4 and J is TRBJ2-7; 11 nucleotides align to TRBD2. This CDR3 contains 16 residues. The junction had 10 bases not matched to a gene; V was cut back by 4 bases and J by 4 bases. Germline values: CDR1 SGHNT, CDR2 YYREEE (reference sequence). In DNA, the CDR3 is TGTGCCAGCAGCCCTGGGACTAGCGGCGTAGGATACGAGCAGTACTTC. As protein: CASSPGTSGVGYEQYF. The full variable domain, rest sourced from reference TRBV5-4 and TRBJ2-7, is ETGVTQSPTHLIKTRGQQVTLRCSSQSGHNTVSWYQQALGQGPQFIFQYYREEENGRGNFPPRFSGLQFPNYSSELNVNALELDDSALYLCASSPGTSGVGYEQYFGPGTRLTVT.

The V and J genes are TRBV7-9 and TRBJ2-1; the match to TRBD2 covers 7 bases. This CDR3 contains 13 residues. Germline V gene sequence: CDR1 SEHNR, CDR2 FQNEAQ (reference sequence). J gave up 9 bases and V 5 bases, and 7 bases lay outside the gene matches. CDR3 region: CASSQPLAGEQFF. In DNA form, the CDR3 reads TGTGCCAGCAGCCAACCATTAGCGGGTGAGCAGTTCTTC.

This chain uses TRBV4-2 with TRBJ1-1, with 7 nucleotides matching TRBD1. The ends lost 4 bases at V and 1 base at J; junction bases unmatched: 15. The CDR3 sequence is 18 residues long. In germline, CDR1 is LGHNA, CDR2 YNFKEQ. CDR3 in DNA: TGTGCCAGCAGCCCAACAGCCTCGGACAGGATGGGGAACACTGAAGCTTTCTTT. Translation gives CASSPTASDRMGNTEAFF.

J is TRBJ2-3 and V is TRBV20-1; D possibly corresponds to TRBD2 (6 bases). Germline values: CDR1 DFQATT, CDR2 SNEGSKA (reference sequence). V was cut by 5 bases and J by 13 bases, with 16 bases left in between. CDR3 length equals 11 residues. The chain's CDR3 is CSAGLGGLKYF. In DNA, the CDR3 is TGCAGTGCTGGCCTGGGGGGACTGAAGTATTTT.

V usage is TRBV4-1 and J usage is TRBJ2-7; D possibly corresponds to TRBD1 (5 bases). Trimming took 0 bases from V and 1 from J, leaving 13 bases between them. Per the germline V gene, CDR1 is MGHRA and CDR2 is YSYEKL. The CDR3 runs 16 residues. For the CDR3, the DNA is TGCGCCAGCAGCCAAGATGCCAGGGTATTATCCTACGAGCAGTACTTC. Translation: CASSQDARVLSYEQYF.

This chain uses TRBV25-1 with TRBJ1-2, with 10 nucleotides matching TRBD1. The germline V gene encodes CDR1 MGHDK and CDR2 SYGVNS. V was pared by 3 bases and J by 2 bases, with 6 bases of the junction left unmatched. The CDR3 loop spans 16 amino acids. DNA of the CDR3: TGTGCCAGCAGTGAGCCGACAGGGGGCGAGAACTATGGCTACACCTTC. The encoded protein is CASSEPTGGENYGYTF.

V usage is TRBV28 and J usage is TRBJ1-6; TRBD1 might be the D (5 bases). The V and J ends lost 8 bases and 4 bases respectively, with 12 bases between them. Germline CDR1 reads MDHEN; CDR2 reads SYDVKM. There are 14 residues in the CDR3. CDR3 coding DNA: TGTGCCAGCTGTTCGACAGTTTATAATTCACCCCTCCACTTT. Translation gives CASCSTVYNSPLHF.

This chain connects TRBV11-1 to TRBJ1-2, with D perhaps TRBD1 (5 bases). Germline-derived CDR1 and CDR2 are SGHAT and FQDESV (reference sequence). The CDR3 has 13 amino acids. With 5 bases removed from V and 6 bases from J, the gap between germline ends came to 13 bases. Here the CDR3 DNA reads TGTGCCAGCAGCCCCCGACTCAGGGATGGCTACACCTTC. This encodes CASSPRLRDGYTF. Based on the CDR3 plus reference TRBV11-1 and TRBJ1-2, the full variable domain is EAEVAQSPRYKITEKSQAVAFWCDPISGHATLYWYRQILGQGPELLVQFQDESVVDDSQLPKDRFSAERLKGVDSTLKIQPAELGDSAMYLCASSPRLRDGYTFGSGTRLTVV.